This T cell receptor (beta chain) appears in the sequencing data of a study of technical replicates of blood from a few donors. This CDR3 comprises 12 residues. CDR1 is SEHNR and CDR2 is FQNEAQ in the germline V gene (reference sequence). V was cut by 1 base and J by 7 bases, with 8 bases left in between. The method was immunoSEQ multiplex PCR; TCRdb's version includes in-frame clones alone and lacks a portion of them. The table shows almost 70,000 clones, with 90% to 95% occurring only once. Sequenced input: PBMCs. This clonotype originated in a human donor in good health. Some clones in this sample may be carry-over from other donors' samples. This chain uses TRBV7-9 with TRBJ2-7; weak D call: TRBD1 (5 bases). The CDR3 spells CASSLEGVEQYF. DNA for the CDR3: TGTGCCAGCAGCTTAGAAGGGGTTGAGCAGTACTTC.